Following are 30 T cell receptor beta chains from one sample sequenced in a study of OX40 agonist ivuxolimab in advanced cancers. TCRdb's table, derived via immunoSEQ multiplex PCR, lists solely in-frame clones and lacks some. This table holds 76,000 or so clones, 85% to 95% found once. The sample was CD4+ or CD8+ T cells sorted from blood, taken in a trial of the OX40 agonist ivuxolimab. The source is an adult with an advanced solid tumor such as melanoma, head and neck, liver or kidney cancer.

This CDR3 reads CASFGVDYGYTF. The CDR3 coding sequence is TGTGCCAGCTTCGGTGTTGACTATGGCTACACCTTC. V and J are TRBV19 and TRBJ1-2, with D unresolved. V lost 9 bases to trimming and J lost 3 bases, with 11 bases between them. CDR1 LNHDA and CDR2 SQIVND come from the germline V gene (reference sequence). There are 12 residues in the CDR3. Full variable domain (outside the CDR3, taken from reference TRBV19 and TRBJ1-2): DGGITQSPKYLFRKEGQNVTLSCEQNLNHDAMYWYRQDPGQGLRLIYYSQIVNDFQKGDIAEGYSVSREKKESFPLTVTSAQKNPTAFYLCASFGVDYGYTFGSGTRLTVV.

The chain joins TRBV4-1 to TRBJ2-3; 8 bases match TRBD2. Germline V gives CDR1 MGHRA, CDR2 YSYEKL. This CDR3 has 15 amino acids. Trimming cost V 0 bases and J 5 bases; bases outside gene matches: 4. The CDR3 region has the DNA TGCGCCAGCAGCCAAGAAGGCCGGGGGGGAGATACGCAGTATTTT. Translating it yields CASSQEGRGGDTQYF.

CDR3 sequence: CASSQSWQANNYGYTF. DNA for the CDR3: TGTGCCAGCAGCCAATCGTGGCAGGCTAATAACTATGGCTACACCTTC. The chain carries TRBV4-2 and TRBJ1-2; D not resolved. The germline CDR1 and CDR2 sequences are LGHNA and YNFKEQ. The CDR3 has 16 amino acids. The V gene lost 2 bases and the J gene lost 1 base, with 14 bases spanning the gap.

The chain links TRBV13 to TRBJ2-7, with 11 bases matching TRBD1. The V segment lost 5 bases and the J segment 4 bases; nucleotides outside the gene matches: 7. The CDR3 is made up of 15 amino acids. Germline V gives CDR1 PRHDT, CDR2 FYEKMQ (reference sequence). The CDR3 spells CASSIRDRGAYEQYF. The CDR3 nucleotides read TGTGCCAGCAGCATCCGGGACAGGGGGGCTTACGAGCAGTACTTC.

This clone was detected once. The CDR3 here is CATSRDDRGEEKLFF. CDR3 coding DNA: TGTGCCACCAGCAGAGATGACAGGGGTGAAGAAAAACTGTTTTTT. J is TRBJ1-4 and V is TRBV15; TRBD1 matches 8 bases. Germline V gene data show CDR1 as LNHNV and CDR2 as YYDKDF (reference sequence). V shed 0 bases and J 8 bases; nucleotides not matched to a gene: 5. The CDR3 is 15 amino acids. Looking up the rest from reference TRBV15 and TRBJ1-4 gives the full variable domain: DAMVIQNPRYQVTQFGKPVTLSCSQTLNHNVMYWYQQKSSQAPKLLFHYYDKDFNNEADTPDNFQSRRPNTSFCFLDIRSPGLGDTAMYLCATSRDDRGEEKLFFGSGTQLSVL.

This rearrangement joins TRBV5-4 to TRBJ1-3, with D hard to call. Looked up from germline, CDR1 is SGHNT and CDR2 is YYREEE (reference sequence). V dropped 4 bases and J dropped 0 bases, with 8 bases sitting between them. The length of the CDR3 is 14 residues. Written as DNA, the CDR3 is TGTGCCAGCAGCGAGGGTAGCTCTGGAAACACCATATATTTT. It codes for CASSEGSSGNTIYF.

V gene TRBV6-1 combines with J gene TRBJ2-5; TRBD1 or TRBD2 may be the D gene (5 bases each). The CDR3 spans 14 residues. V gave up 8 bases and J gave up 5 bases, with 18 bases separating them. Germline loops: CDR1 MNHNS, CDR2 SASEGT. The CDR3 DNA is TGTGCCAGCGAACGGGACCTCTGGCGGGAGACCCAGTACTTC. Translation gives CASERDLWRETQYF.

The chain uses TRBV30 and TRBJ1-1, with D perhaps TRBD1 (6 bases). V was cut by 5 bases and J by 6 bases, with 10 bases left in between. The CDR3 sequence is 11 residues long. CDR1 and CDR2 (germline): GTSNPN, SVGIG (reference sequence). CDR3 loop: CAWQGTAEAFF. DNA of the CDR3: TGTGCCTGGCAGGGGACGGCTGAAGCTTTCTTT.

The genes are TRBV27 and TRBJ1-2; D is unresolved. The CDR3 contains 15 residues. Trimming left V 1 base short and J 4 bases short, with 13 bases between. In germline, CDR1 is MNHEY, CDR2 SMNVEV (reference sequence). The CDR3 nucleotides are TGTGCCAGCAGTTTATTGGCCGACGAAAGCTATGGCTACACCTTC. This gives the protein CASSLLADESYGYTF.

The V call is TRBV5-4, the J call TRBJ1-1, with a weak D call TRBD1 (5 bases). The ends were cut back, 1 base at V and 3 bases at J, with 13 bases in the middle. The CDR3 loop spans 15 amino acids. Per germline, CDR1 SGHNT and CDR2 YYREEE (reference sequence). CDR3 sequence: CASSLLGRDHTEAFF. The CDR3 DNA reads as TGTGCCAGCAGCTTGTTGGGGAGGGACCACACTGAAGCTTTCTTT.

The chain joins TRBV11-2 to TRBJ2-1, with D unresolved. The CDR3 has 13 residues. V was shortened by 3 bases and J by 4 bases, with 7 bases between the two germline ends. Germline V gene data show CDR1 as SGHAT and CDR2 as FQNNGV. This chain's CDR3 is CASSLGAYNEQFF. In DNA form, the CDR3 reads TGTGCCAGCAGCTTGGGCGCATACAATGAGCAGTTCTTC.

This chain connects TRBV10-3 to TRBJ2-2; the match to TRBD1 covers 10 bases. The CDR3 covers 15 residues. The trim removed 5 bases at V and 5 bases at J, leaving 5 bases unmatched. Germline V gene sequence: CDR1 ENHRY, CDR2 SYGVKD. The CDR3: CAISPGQGQTGELFF. CDR3 DNA: TGTGCCATCAGTCCGGGACAGGGGCAAACCGGGGAGCTGTTTTTT.

The rearrangement links TRBV27 to TRBJ1-2; tentatively, D is TRBD1 (5 bases). The CDR3 has 15 residues. Trimming removed 2 bases from V and 4 bases from J, with 14 bases in between. Germline V gene lookup returns CDR1 MNHEY and CDR2 SMNVEV (reference sequence). The CDR3 nucleotides read TGTGCCAGCAGTTTAGGTCCCGGGGCCAGCTATGGCTACACCTTC. This sequence encodes CASSLGPGASYGYTF.

The chain has TRBV7-6 and TRBJ2-3; TRBD1 might be the D (5 bases). Germline assignment: CDR1 SGHVS and CDR2 FNYEAQ. CDR3 length: 13 residues. Trimming cost V 1 base and J 4 bases, with 6 bases left between them. CDR3 in amino acids: CASSLEGADTQYF. The DNA of the CDR3 is TGTGCCAGCAGCTTAGAAGGGGCAGATACGCAGTATTTT.

The V call is TRBV29-1, the J call TRBJ2-5; a weak D match, TRBD2 (6 bases). V was clipped by 2 bases and J by 5 bases, with 9 bases between them. CDR3 size: 12 residues. The germline gives CDR1 SQVTM, CDR2 ANQGSEA. CDR3 loop: CSVEPGVETQYF. For the CDR3, the DNA is TGCAGCGTTGAACCGGGAGTGGAGACCCAGTACTTC.

The chain employs TRBV9 and TRBJ2-3, with D perhaps TRBD2 (5 bases). Trimming left V 0 bases short and J 6 bases short, with 8 bases between. Germline assignment: CDR1 SGDLS and CDR2 YYNGEE. The CDR3 sequence is 13 residues long. The CDR3 loop reads CASSVVIADTQYF. DNA for the CDR3: TGTGCCAGCAGCGTAGTTATAGCGGATACGCAGTATTTT.

V gene TRBV7-9 combines with J gene TRBJ2-1; 13 nucleotides align to TRBD2. The CDR3 is 16 amino acids. V trimming: 5 bases; J trimming: 4 bases; junction bases outside the gene matches: 5. CDR1 and CDR2 (germline): SEHNR, FQNEAQ (reference sequence). This chain's CDR3 is CASSPPTSGRYNEQFF. The CDR3 DNA is TGTGCCAGCAGCCCCCCGACTAGCGGGAGGTACAATGAGCAGTTCTTC.

The chain couples TRBV29-1 to TRBJ2-7, with 7 bases that match TRBD1. Germline V gives CDR1 SQVTM, CDR2 ANQGSEA. J gave up 2 bases and V 7 bases, and 8 bases lay outside the gene matches. The CDR3 covers 13 residues. Here the CDR3 DNA reads TGCAGCGCCGGGACAGCTCAAGCCTACGAGCAGTACTTC. Its translation is CSAGTAQAYEQYF.

The chain uses TRBV27 and TRBJ2-5, with 8 nucleotides matching TRBD2. Germline lookup yields CDR1 MNHEY and CDR2 SMNVEV (reference sequence). Trimming removed 2 bases from V and 1 base from J; junction bases left unmatched: 3. This CDR3 region has 15 residues. CDR3 loop: CASSLKRGPQETQYF. In nucleotides, the CDR3 is TGTGCCAGCAGTTTAAAGCGGGGGCCCCAAGAGACCCAGTACTTC.

This chain links TRBV14 with TRBJ2-3; TRBD2 matches at 7 bases. This CDR3 contains 13 residues. With 5 bases clipped from V and 5 bases from J, the junction kept 4 bases outside the gene matches. Germline V gene lookup returns CDR1 SGHDN and CDR2 FVKESK. Here the CDR3 DNA reads TGTGCCAGCAGCGGACTAGGAGTAGATACGCAGTATTTT. Protein sequence: CASSGLGVDTQYF.

The rearrangement uses TRBV29-1 and TRBJ1-1; TRBD1 matches at 9 bases. Germline V gene lookup returns CDR1 SQVTM and CDR2 ANQGSEA. V gave up 7 bases and J gave up 4 bases; unmatched junction bases: 7. The CDR3 has 13 amino acids. The CDR3 nucleotides read TGCAGCGGAGACAGGGGGTACAGCACTGAAGCTTTCTTT. Residues: CSGDRGYSTEAFF.

The rearrangement joins TRBV5-8 to TRBJ1-1, with 7 bases fitting TRBD1. The junction had 6 bases not matched to a gene; V was cut back by 5 bases and J by 2 bases. In germline, CDR1 is SGHTS, CDR2 YDEGEE. The CDR3 sequence is 14 residues long. The CDR3 sequence: CASRSGQDNTEAFF. The CDR3 coding sequence is TGTGCCAGCAGGTCAGGACAGGATAACACTGAAGCTTTCTTT.

V and J are TRBV29-1 and TRBJ2-1, with 9 bases that match TRBD1. The V segment lost 2 bases and the J segment 4 bases; nucleotides outside the gene matches: 9. The CDR3 runs to 16 residues. Per the germline V gene, CDR1 is SQVTM and CDR2 is ANQGSEA. CDR3 amino acids: CSVELVGTGIYNEQFF. The CDR3 DNA is TGCAGCGTTGAACTAGTCGGGACAGGGATATACAATGAGCAGTTCTTC.

The J gene is TRBJ2-7, the V gene TRBV4-1, with TRBD2 as a possible D gene (5 bases). Looked up from germline, CDR1 is MGHRA and CDR2 is YSYEKL. This CDR3 spans 14 amino acids. Deletions cut 4 bases from V and 3 bases from J, with 13 bases between. This chain's CDR3 is CASSPGSPRYEQYF. As DNA, the CDR3 is TGCGCCAGCAGCCCGGGATCCCCTCGCTACGAGCAGTACTTC.

CDR3 sequence: CASSHRPGQDSYEQYF. Written as DNA, the CDR3 is TGCGCCAGCAGTCATAGACCGGGACAGGACTCCTACGAGCAGTACTTC. V usage is TRBV4-1 and J usage is TRBJ2-7, with 8 bases that match TRBD1. This CDR3 has 16 residues. Trimming at V came to 6 bases and at J to 0 bases, leaving 10 bases not matched to a gene. Looked up from germline, CDR1 is MGHRA and CDR2 is YSYEKL.

The chain links TRBV2 to TRBJ2-1; a possible D gene is TRBD2 (5 bases). Germline CDR1 SNHLY, CDR2 FYNNEI. V was clipped by 0 bases and J by 6 bases, with 12 bases between them. The CDR3 is 15 amino acids. CDR3 amino acids: CASSEAIGLLNEQFF. The DNA for the CDR3 is TGTGCCAGCAGTGAAGCTATCGGACTCCTCAATGAGCAGTTCTTC. The full variable domain, in which reference TRBV2 and TRBJ2-1 provide the parts outside the CDR3, is EPEVTQTPSHQVTQMGQEVILRCVPISNHLYFYWYRQILGQKVEFLVSFYNNEISEKSEIFDDQFSVERPDGSNFTLKIRSTKLEDSAMYFCASSEAIGLLNEQFFGPGTRLTVL.

J is TRBJ2-7 and V is TRBV7-8, with TRBD2 matching 16 bases. This CDR3 is 21 amino acids long. Germline V CDR1 and CDR2: SGHVS, FQNEAQ. The V and J ends lost 0 bases and 0 bases, in that order; junction bases with no gene match: 11. CDR3 in DNA: TGTGCCAGCAGCTTAGCTCCCCTGCAGGGACTAGCGGGAGGGAGCTCCTACGAGCAGTACTTC. This translates into CASSLAPLQGLAGGSSYEQYF.

This sequence joins TRBV10-3 and TRBJ2-7; TRBD2 is a possible D gene (6 bases). The CDR3 is made up of 15 amino acids. Germline-derived CDR1 and CDR2 are ENHRY and SYGVKD. The V end lost 0 bases, the J end lost 6 bases, and 15 bases lay between the germline ends. CDR3 loop: CAISESQREHREQYF. The CDR3, as DNA: TGTGCCATCAGTGAGTCGCAACGGGAGCACCGCGAGCAGTACTTC.

This chain joins TRBV14 and TRBJ2-2; TRBD1 matches at 7 bases. Per the germline V gene, CDR1 is SGHDN and CDR2 is FVKESK. J gave up 4 bases and V 1 base, and 3 bases lay outside the gene matches. The CDR3 spans 15 residues. CDR3 coding DNA: TGTGCCAGCAGCCAAGGACAGGGTTTCACCGGGGAGCTGTTTTTT. Its translation is CASSQGQGFTGELFF.

V is TRBV7-9 and J is TRBJ2-7; D perhaps matches TRBD1 (5 bases). The CDR3 length is 13 residues. The germline CDR1 and CDR2 sequences are SEHNR and FQNEAQ (reference sequence). Deletions cut 1 base from V and 2 bases from J, with 6 bases between. CDR3 DNA sequence: TGTGCCAGCAGCTTAGAAGGGGCCTACGAGCAGTACTTC. Amino acids: CASSLEGAYEQYF.